The clone carrying this TCR beta chain has just one count. With 60 Vbeta and 13 Jbeta primers, the PCR was carried out. Profiling relied on immunoSEQ multiplex PCR, and the TCRdb table lists in-frame clones only, not all of them. The sample contains roughly 110,000 clones, 75% of which appear only once. The sample is drawn from a study of cytomegalovirus exposure and HLA in healthy donors. The sequence came from a male donor in good health and CMV-seropositive. Sequencing used PBMCs.

This CDR3 is CASSARDRGLQGYGYTF. For the CDR3, the DNA is TGTGCCAGCAGCGCCCGGGACAGGGGACTCCAGGGTTATGGCTACACCTTC. This sequence joins TRBV9 and TRBJ1-2; the match to TRBD1 covers 10 bases. J lost 5 bases, V lost 3 bases, and 13 bases had no gene match. The CDR3 is 17 residues long. Germline V gene sequence: CDR1 SGDLS, CDR2 YYNGEE.